This T cell receptor (beta chain) was sequenced for a study of blood T cell repertoires in COVID-19. This clone was seen a few times. In the original processing: Estimation of nucleated cell counts relied on the amplification of reference gene primers. TCRdb's table, derived via immunoSEQ multiplex PCR, lists solely in-frame clones and lacks some. V and J calls and clone size are copied from that table; D and trimming were computed from the DNA. The sample comprises approximately 240,000 clones, about 90% of which are singletons, and around 0.9% rests with the top ten. Looked up from germline, CDR1 is MRHNA and CDR2 is SNTAGT. The germline V and J ends were trimmed by 1 base and 2 bases, with 6 bases remaining between them. The CDR3 has 14 residues.

The sequence was collected from a man aged 25 to 45 with COVID-19, enrolled during active disease. The sequencing sample was made of peripheral blood. The chain recombines TRBV6-4 with TRBJ1-5; D is ambiguous. CDR3 nucleotide sequence: TGTGCCAGCAGTGACTGGTCAGGCAATCAGCCCCAGCATTTT. This codes for CASSDWSGNQPQHF.